The 26 T cell receptor beta chains below were found in one sample sequenced in a study of T cell responses to AZD1222 COVID-19 vaccine. Produced via immunoSEQ multiplex PCR; TCRdb's table is partial and in-frame only. This sample has approximately 170,000 clones; roughly 92% occur once, and the top ten carry 1.5% to 2%. Sequencing was performed on peripheral blood, taken on day 0 of AZD1222 vaccination. The source is an adult in good health.

J is TRBJ1-1 and V is TRBV7-9, with TRBD1 as a possible D gene (5 bases). The V gene's germline CDR1 is SEHNR and CDR2 FQNEAQ (reference sequence). V lost 2 bases and J lost 4, with 11 bases in between. This CDR3 contains 14 residues. CDR3: CASSLQGWSTEAFF. Written as DNA, the CDR3 is TGTGCCAGCAGCTTACAGGGATGGAGCACTGAAGCTTTCTTT. The variable domain in full, completed from reference TRBV7-9 and TRBJ1-1, reads DTGVSQNPRHKITKRGQNVTFRCDPISEHNRLYWYRQTLGQGPEFLTYFQNEAQLEKSRLLSDRFSAERPKGSFSTLEIQRTEQGDSAMYLCASSLQGWSTEAFFGQGTRLTVV.

The genes are TRBV5-6 and TRBJ1-5; TRBD1 might be the D (5 bases). The CDR3 runs to 14 residues. Trimming stripped 1 base from V and 2 bases from J, with 7 bases between. The germline V gene has CDR1 SGHDT and CDR2 YYEEEE. DNA for the CDR3: TGTGCCAGCAGCTTGCGAGGGGGCAATCAGCCCCAGCATTTT. It yields the protein CASSLRGGNQPQHF.

The V gene is TRBV11-1, the J gene TRBJ2-5; 7 nucleotides line up with TRBD2. Losses at the gene ends were 2 bases for V and 1 base for J; bases not matched to a gene: 7. Germline lookup yields CDR1 SGHAT and CDR2 FQDESV (reference sequence). This CDR3 is 16 amino acids long. CDR3 nucleotides: TGTGCCAGCAGCTTAAGGGCGGGAGCAACCCAAGAGACCCAGTACTTC. Amino acid sequence: CASSLRAGATQETQYF.

The chain recombines TRBV5-1 with TRBJ2-3, with 11 bases that match TRBD2. Germline-derived CDR1 and CDR2 are SGHRS and YFSETQ. The CDR3 has 14 amino acids. With V trimmed by 6 bases and J by 4 bases, 4 bases remained unmatched. The CDR3 protein is CASTLAGGADTQYF. The CDR3 nucleotides are TGCGCCAGCACCTTAGCGGGAGGGGCAGATACGCAGTATTTT.

The J gene is TRBJ2-7, the V gene TRBV4-2; 9 bases are shared with TRBD2. Per the germline V gene, CDR1 is LGHNA and CDR2 is YNFKEQ. With 3 bases clipped from V and 2 bases from J, the junction kept 8 bases outside the gene matches. The CDR3 has 16 residues. CDR3 sequence (DNA): TGTGCCAGCAGCCAGGAAAGCGGGGGGTCCCCCTACGAGCAGTACTTC. It is translated as CASSQESGGSPYEQYF.

This chain connects TRBV19 to TRBJ2-1; D unclear. Trimming shortened V by 2 bases and J by 5 bases, and 10 bases separated the two germline ends. In germline, CDR1 is LNHDA, CDR2 SQIVND (reference sequence). The CDR3 extends over 14 amino acids. DNA of the CDR3: TGTGCCAGTAGTATACGTGCGGAGCACAATGAGCAGTTCTTC. Residues: CASSIRAEHNEQFF.

The CDR3 region has the DNA TGTGCCAGCACCAAACAGGACAGGGGTTATAACGAGCAGTACTTC. It specifies CASTKQDRGYNEQYF. V and J are TRBV27 and TRBJ2-7, with TRBD1 matching over 9 bases. Looked up from germline, CDR1 is MNHEY and CDR2 is SMNVEV (reference sequence). The CDR3 is 15 amino acids. The junction had 12 bases not matched to a gene; V was cut back by 7 bases and J by 5 bases.

The J gene is TRBJ1-5, the V gene TRBV2; TRBD1 might be the D (5 bases). The V gene's germline CDR1 is SNHLY and CDR2 FYNNEI. This CDR3 spans 12 amino acids. The ends were cut back, 8 bases at V and 7 bases at J, with 12 bases in the middle. CDR3 DNA: TGTGCCAGCCAATCAGGGTTCCAGCCCCAGCATTTT. This sequence encodes CASQSGFQPQHF.

This sequence joins TRBV11-2 and TRBJ2-4; D is unclear. The CDR3 loop spans 14 amino acids. The germline CDR1 and CDR2 sequences are SGHAT and FQNNGV. V dropped 2 bases and J dropped 0 bases, with 5 bases sitting between them. The CDR3 protein is CASSLSLAKNIQYF. CDR3 nucleotide sequence: TGTGCCAGCAGCTTATCCCTAGCCAAAAACATTCAGTACTTC.

The chain uses TRBV28 and TRBJ2-3; the D gene could be TRBD1 or TRBD2 (7 bases each). The CDR3 sequence is 16 residues long. Germline assignment: CDR1 MDHEN and CDR2 SYDVKM. V lost 6 bases to trimming and J lost 6 bases, with 22 bases between them. In DNA, the CDR3 is TGTGCCAGCAGCCTAAACGGGGGGACAGCCTTGGATACGCAGTATTTT. Translated: CASSLNGGTALDTQYF.

J is TRBJ1-6 and V is TRBV27; TRBD1 aligns across 9 bases. Losses at the gene ends were 0 bases for V and 7 bases for J; bases not matched to a gene: 7. There are 17 residues in the CDR3. Germline loops: CDR1 MNHEY, CDR2 SMNVEV (reference sequence). CDR3 sequence: CASSLSRGQGGNSPLHF. In DNA, the CDR3 is TGTGCCAGCAGTTTATCAAGGGGACAGGGCGGAAATTCACCCCTCCACTTT.

V gene TRBV23-1 combines with J gene TRBJ2-7; possibly TRBD2 for D (6 bases). TRBV23-1 is an ORF, and what it does is uncertain. The CDR3 loop spans 15 amino acids. V was cut by 0 bases and J by 2 bases, with 11 bases left in between. The CDR3 here is CASSQSTRATYEQYF. DNA of the CDR3: TGCGCCAGCAGTCAATCGACTAGGGCTACCTACGAGCAGTACTTC.

The chain recombines TRBV6-5 with TRBJ2-1; D gene ambiguous. The germline CDR1 and CDR2 sequences are MNHEY and SVGAGI. The CDR3 extends over 15 amino acids. V shed 2 bases and J shed 4 bases, with 12 bases lying between them. CDR3 DNA: TGTGCCAGCAGTTACGACCCCTCCTTATACAATGAGCAGTTCTTC. Amino acid sequence: CASSYDPSLYNEQFF.

CDR3 DNA: TGTGCCACCAGCACAGGGACAGCGAATTCACCCCTCCACTTT. Protein sequence: CATSTGTANSPLHF. The J gene is TRBJ1-6, the V gene TRBV15, with 7 nucleotides matching TRBD1. Germline V CDR1 and CDR2: LNHNV, YYDKDF (reference sequence). Trimming cost V 4 bases and J 7 bases; bases outside gene matches: 4. The CDR3 contains 14 residues.

The V call is TRBV7-9, the J call TRBJ1-2, with D perhaps matching TRBD1 (6 bases). The germline V gene encodes CDR1 SEHNR and CDR2 FQNEAQ (reference sequence). CDR3 length: 13 amino acids. The ends were cut back, 4 bases at V and 5 bases at J, with 11 bases in the middle. Written as DNA, the CDR3 is TGTGCCAGCAGCTCGGACGGGACATATGGCTACACCTTC. Translating gives CASSSDGTYGYTF.

As to this clone: Within the sample, other DNA sequences also encode this same CDR3. The chain links TRBV6-5 to TRBJ1-1; D is possibly TRBD1 (6 bases). Germline values: CDR1 MNHEY, CDR2 SVGAGI. This CDR3 comprises 12 residues. Trimming stripped 0 bases from V and 11 bases from J, with 10 bases between. CDR3 region: CASSYSGGLAFF. The CDR3 DNA is TGTGCCAGCAGTTACTCGGGGGGCTTGGCTTTCTTT.

DNA of the CDR3: TGTGCCAGCAGGGACTACAGGGGTCGGGCTTTCTTT. Protein: CASRDYRGRAFF. The chain joins TRBV5-5 to TRBJ1-1; 7 nucleotides line up with TRBD1. CDR1 and CDR2 from the germline V gene are SGHKS and YYEKEE (reference sequence). The length of the CDR3 is 12 residues. Trimming at V came to 5 bases and at J to 11 bases, leaving 9 bases not matched to a gene.

The genes are TRBV19 and TRBJ1-1; D is undetermined. CDR3 size: 15 residues. Germline values: CDR1 LNHDA, CDR2 SQIVND (reference sequence). Trimming cost V 2 bases and J 2 bases, with 12 bases left between them. This chain's CDR3 is CASSIRAGANTEAFF. The CDR3 region has the DNA TGTGCCAGTAGTATAAGGGCGGGAGCCAACACTGAAGCTTTCTTT.

Written as DNA, the CDR3 is TGTGCCACCAGTGTTTCGACAGGGGATTCGAGGAATGAGCAGTTCTTC. Amino acid sequence: CATSVSTGDSRNEQFF. The V and J genes are TRBV24-1 and TRBJ2-1; 8 nucleotides match TRBD1. CDR1 is KGHDR, CDR2 SFDVKD, per germline. This CDR3 has 16 residues. Trimming cost V 5 bases and J 7 bases; bases outside gene matches: 12.

This clone was counted a single time. This chain connects TRBV5-1 to TRBJ1-1; D is ambiguous. Per germline, CDR1 SGHRS and CDR2 YFSETQ. V was trimmed by 2 bases and J by 6 bases, leaving 11 bases between them. CDR3 length equals 13 residues. The CDR3 DNA sequence: TGCGCCAGCAGCTTCGAGGGCCTATCTGAAGCTTTCTTT. The encoded protein is CASSFEGLSEAFF.

The V call is TRBV3-1 (or the pseudogene TRBV3-2), the J call TRBJ2-2; D is uncertain. The CDR3 spans 11 residues. The ends were cut back, 4 bases at V and 8 bases at J, with 5 bases in the middle. CDR1 is LGHDT and CDR2 is YNNKEL in the germline V gene (reference sequence). The CDR3 DNA is TGTGCCAGCAGCCGATGGGGGGAGCTGTTTTTT. Protein: CASSRWGELFF.

The rearrangement uses TRBV15 and TRBJ1-5, with D maybe TRBD1 (5 bases). CDR3 size: 15 residues. Per the germline V gene, CDR1 is LNHNV and CDR2 is YYDKDF (reference sequence). V lost 6 bases to trimming and J lost 6 bases, with 18 bases between them. As DNA, the CDR3 is TGTGCCACCAGACCGGGGGGTCAAACAGGTCAGCCCCAGCATTTT. Its translation: CATRPGGQTGQPQHF.

The chain is built from TRBV6-1 and TRBJ2-7; the match to TRBD2 covers 7 bases. Germline V gives CDR1 MNHNS, CDR2 SASEGT. This CDR3 comprises 16 residues. The V gene end was trimmed by 2 bases and the J gene end by 3 bases; junction bases not matched to a gene: 10. CDR3 DNA sequence: TGTGCCAGCAGTGAACATGGGCGGGGGAGAGGCTACGAGCAGTACTTC. The encoded protein is CASSEHGRGRGYEQYF.

V is TRBV19 and J is TRBJ1-1; 11 bases fit TRBD1. The V gene end was trimmed by 7 bases and the J gene end by 4 bases; junction bases not matched to a gene: 5. Germline V lookup: CDR1 LNHDA, CDR2 SQIVND (reference sequence). The CDR3 loop spans 14 amino acids. In nucleotides, the CDR3 is TGTGCCAGTACCCCGGGACAGGGGGGCACTGAAGCTTTCTTT. It specifies CASTPGQGGTEAFF. The full variable domain, completed using reference TRBV19 and TRBJ1-1, is DGGITQSPKYLFRKEGQNVTLSCEQNLNHDAMYWYRQDPGQGLRLIYYSQIVNDFQKGDIAEGYSVSREKKESFPLTVTSAQKNPTAFYLCASTPGQGGTEAFFGQGTRLTVV.

V is TRBV9 and J is TRBJ2-3, with 13 bases that match TRBD2. The germline V gene encodes CDR1 SGDLS and CDR2 YYNGEE. V lost 2 bases to trimming and J lost 1 base; unmatched junction nucleotides: 1. The CDR3 is 16 amino acids. The CDR3 region is CASSVGTSGGTDTQYF. In DNA form, the CDR3 reads TGTGCCAGCAGCGTGGGGACTAGCGGGGGCACAGATACGCAGTATTTT.

The rearrangement joins TRBV27 to TRBJ1-1; D unclear. This CDR3 comprises 17 residues. Germline lookup yields CDR1 MNHEY and CDR2 SMNVEV (reference sequence). V was clipped by 5 bases and J by 0 bases, with 19 bases between them. The CDR3 spells CASSPDPGTIMNTEAFF. The CDR3 coding sequence is TGTGCCAGCAGTCCCGACCCGGGAACTATCATGAACACTGAAGCTTTCTTT.